A single sample is the source of the 7 T cell receptor beta chains below, sequenced in a study of blood T cell repertoires in COVID-19. Assay used: immunoSEQ multiplex PCR; TCRdb lists only in-frame clones, some missing. The sample consists of roughly 140,000 clones, about 91% of them appearing once. Material for sequencing was peripheral blood. These receptor sequences come from a human donor in a cohort sampled during active COVID-19.

The chain employs TRBV10-3 and TRBJ1-2; 9 nucleotides line up with TRBD1. J was trimmed by 8 bases and V by 8 bases; bases with no gene match: 9. Germline lookup yields CDR1 ENHRY and CDR2 SYGVKD. This CDR3 contains 13 residues. The CDR3 reads CAIARDREGGYTF. The CDR3 DNA follows: TGTGCCATCGCCCGGGACAGGGAGGGAGGCTACACCTTC.

In its sample, this clone was seen once. The chain uses TRBV10-3 and TRBJ2-3, with TRBD2 identical over 13 bases. The germline gives CDR1 ENHRY, CDR2 SYGVKD. V gave up 0 bases and J gave up 3 bases; unmatched junction bases: 6. The CDR3 runs to 18 residues. The CDR3 DNA sequence: TGTGCCATCAGTGAGTCCGGCTTACTAGCGGGGGGGACAGATACGCAGTATTTT. It encodes CAISESGLLAGGTDTQYF.

The chain links TRBV18 to TRBJ1-1; perhaps TRBD1 as D (5 bases). Looked up from germline, CDR1 is KGHSH and CDR2 is LQKENI. The CDR3 runs to 16 residues. V gave up 3 bases and J gave up 0 bases, with 14 bases separating them. CDR3 coding DNA: TGTGCCAGCTCACCTATGGGGGGACCCATGAACACTGAAGCTTTCTTT. It translates to CASSPMGGPMNTEAFF.

The V and J genes are TRBV3-1 (or the pseudogene TRBV3-2) and TRBJ2-5; a weak D match, TRBD2 (6 bases). The CDR3 consists of 16 residues. Germline V gives CDR1 LGHDT, CDR2 YNNKEL (reference sequence). Between the trimmed V and J ends, which lost 1 base and 0 bases, there was a span of 12 bases. The chain's CDR3 is CASSQVRDWNQETQYF. The CDR3 bases are TGTGCCAGCAGCCAAGTTCGGGACTGGAACCAAGAGACCCAGTACTTC.

The V call is TRBV11-2, the J call TRBJ2-7; 7 bases fit TRBD1. Germline loops: CDR1 SGHAT, CDR2 FQNNGV. Germline trimming cut 4 bases from V and 2 bases from J; bases unmatched to any gene: 8. This CDR3 is 15 amino acids long. The CDR3 is CASSSVGTVTYEQYF. Here the CDR3 DNA reads TGTGCCAGCAGCTCGGTGGGGACAGTGACCTACGAGCAGTACTTC.

This chain joins TRBV7-9 and TRBJ2-3; 10 nucleotides agree with TRBD2. Germline V gene lookup returns CDR1 SEHNR and CDR2 FQNEAQ (reference sequence). The CDR3 length is 17 residues. Trimming took 5 bases from V and 4 from J; bases not matched to a gene: 12. The DNA for the CDR3 is TGTGCCAGCAGCCAGCGAGCGGGGGGGCCTTCCGCAGATACGCAGTATTTT. Amino acids: CASSQRAGGPSADTQYF.

This clone has just a few counts. This rearrangement joins TRBV7-9 to TRBJ1-2, with 10 nucleotides matching TRBD1. CDR1 and CDR2 from the germline V gene are SEHNR and FQNEAQ (reference sequence). V was clipped by 3 bases and J by 5 bases; unmatched bases: 6. The CDR3 sequence is 15 residues long. This chain's CDR3 is CASSFHRDRGYGYTF. The CDR3 region has the DNA TGTGCCAGCAGCTTCCACCGGGACAGGGGATATGGCTACACCTTC.